The 29 T cell receptor beta chains below were found in one sample sequenced in a study of blood T cell repertoires in COVID-19. Method: immunoSEQ multiplex PCR; TCRdb's copy keeps in-frame clones and lacks some. The sample contains fewer than 350,000 clones, 86% of which appear only once. Sequencing was carried out using peripheral blood. The receptors come from a woman aged 25-40 years who had recovered from COVID-19.

The chain is built from TRBV6-5 and TRBJ2-1; 8 bases are shared with TRBD2. The CDR3 covers 15 residues. V shed 4 bases, J shed 10 bases, and the junction held 12 bases outside the gene matches. Germline CDR1 and CDR2: MNHEY and SVGAGI. CDR3 residues: CASSSTLGGGGEQFF. In DNA, the CDR3 is TGTGCCAGCAGTTCCACCCTCGGGGGGGGCGGCGAGCAGTTCTTC.

The chain is built from TRBV2 and TRBJ1-5; TRBD1 aligns across 10 bases. J lost 11 bases, V lost 4 bases, and 11 bases had no gene match. CDR1 and CDR2 from the germline V gene are SNHLY and FYNNEI. The CDR3 covers 15 residues. This CDR3 reads CASSGDRGPLTAQHF. The CDR3, as DNA: TGTGCCAGCAGTGGAGACAGGGGGCCCCTTACGGCCCAGCATTTT.

This clone has a handful of counts. The chain recombines TRBV11-2 with TRBJ1-6, with a weak D call TRBD1 (5 bases). V lost 4 bases and J lost 10, with 17 bases in between. The CDR3 contains 15 residues. In germline, CDR1 is SGHAT, CDR2 FQNNGV. DNA for the CDR3: TGTGCCAGCAGCTCCAATGCAGGGACTGGATCACCCCTCCACTTT. This codes for CASSSNAGTGSPLHF. Filled out from reference TRBV11-2 and TRBJ1-6, the complete variable domain reads EAGVAQSPRYKIIEKRQSVAFWCNPISGHATLYWYQQILGQGPKLLIQFQNNGVVDDSQLPKDRFSAERLKGVDSTLKIQPAKLEDSAVYLCASSSNAGTGSPLHFGNGTRLTVT.

The V call is TRBV30, the J call TRBJ2-5; the D gene is possibly TRBD1 (5 bases). The germline V and J ends were trimmed by 0 bases and 5 bases, with 16 bases remaining between them. The CDR3 totals 15 residues. Germline CDR1 and CDR2: GTSNPN and SVGIG (reference sequence). DNA of the CDR3: TGTGCCTGGAGTGTACGGGCAGGGCCTGGGGAGACCCAGTACTTC. Residues: CAWSVRAGPGETQYF. Full variable domain (missing parts from reference TRBV30 and TRBJ2-5): SQTIHQWPATLVQPVGSPLSLECTVEGTSNPNLYWYRQAAGRGLQLLFYSVGIGQISSEVPQNLSASRPQDRQFILSSKKLLLSDSGFYLCAWSVRAGPGETQYFGPGTRLLVL.

This clone was counted once. The rearrangement links TRBV5-1 to TRBJ2-5; perhaps TRBD1 as D (5 bases). Trimming removed 3 bases from V and 0 bases from J, with 9 bases in between. The CDR3 is 14 residues long. Germline V CDR1 and CDR2: SGHRS, YFSETQ. The CDR3 DNA reads TGCGCCAGCAGCTACCAGGGTAACCAAGAGACCCAGTACTTC. Residues: CASSYQGNQETQYF.

V is TRBV7-2 and J is TRBJ2-2; TRBD1 matches at 7 bases. J gave up 8 bases and V 1 base, and 4 bases lay outside the gene matches. The CDR3 is 14 amino acids. Germline CDR1 is SGHTA and CDR2 is FQGNSA. CDR3 in DNA: TGTGCCAGCAGCTTAGACAAGGGGGCAGGGGAGCTGTTTTTT. Translation gives CASSLDKGAGELFF. The full variable domain, rest sourced from reference TRBV7-2 and TRBJ2-2, is GAGVSQSPSNKVTEKGKDVELRCDPISGHTALYWYRQSLGQGLEFLIYFQGNSAPDKSGLPSDRFSAERTGGSVSTLTIQRTQQEDSAVYLCASSLDKGAGELFFGEGSRLTVL.

The rearrangement joins TRBV7-9 to TRBJ2-3; 9 bases agree with TRBD2. The germline V gene has CDR1 SEHNR and CDR2 FQNEAQ (reference sequence). V shed 11 bases, J shed 3 bases, and the junction held 9 bases outside the gene matches. The CDR3 covers 14 residues. The DNA for the CDR3 is TGTGCCCTTTCGCGGGAGGGGGGAACAGATACGCAGTATTTT. Translating it yields CALSREGGTDTQYF.

This clone was detected only once. The chain couples TRBV2 to TRBJ2-1; D is uncertain. Germline CDR1 is SNHLY and CDR2 is FYNNEI. The CDR3 runs 13 residues. The V and J ends lost 0 bases and 6 bases respectively, with 6 bases between them. CDR3 loop: CASSEAGLNEQFF. DNA of the CDR3: TGTGCCAGCAGTGAAGCGGGCCTCAATGAGCAGTTCTTC.

The J gene is TRBJ2-7, the V gene TRBV7-8; maybe TRBD2 (7 bases). Germline V gene data show CDR1 as SGHVS and CDR2 as FQNEAQ. This CDR3 has 13 residues. The ends were cut back, 5 bases at V and 6 bases at J, with 14 bases in the middle. The CDR3 loop is CASSLRGGTEQYF. CDR3 sequence (DNA): TGTGCCAGCAGCCTAAGGGGGGGGACCGAGCAGTACTTC.

The V gene is TRBV7-9, the J gene TRBJ1-1; TRBD1 matches 7 bases. The CDR3 is made up of 14 amino acids. Per germline, CDR1 SEHNR and CDR2 FQNEAQ (reference sequence). Trimming cost V 6 bases and J 5 bases; bases outside gene matches: 9. CDR3 nucleotides: TGTGCCAGCAGACTTGACAGGGAGAGGACTGAAGCTTTCTTT. Residues: CASRLDRERTEAFF.

This chain connects TRBV10-3 to TRBJ2-1, with 8 bases fitting TRBD1. Trimming at V came to 11 bases and at J to 8 bases, leaving 14 bases not matched to a gene. Germline CDR1 and CDR2: ENHRY and SYGVKD. This CDR3 spans 14 amino acids. CDR3 sequence (DNA): TGTGCCTCGATGGACAGGGTCGTAGGGGATGAGCAGTTCTTC. Protein sequence: CASMDRVVGDEQFF.

The chain employs TRBV28 and TRBJ1-5, with a tentative D call TRBD1 (6 bases). In germline, CDR1 is MDHEN, CDR2 SYDVKM. The V gene lost 6 bases and the J gene lost 0 bases, with 24 bases spanning the gap. The CDR3 is 19 amino acids. CDR3 sequence (DNA): TGTGCCAGCAGAAACGGACATACAGGGAGTTTGGGTAGCAATCAGCCCCAGCATTTT. Protein: CASRNGHTGSLGSNQPQHF.

This chain joins TRBV18 and TRBJ1-1, with 7 bases lining up with TRBD1. This CDR3 has 14 amino acids. Losses at the gene ends were 3 bases for V and 4 bases for J; bases not matched to a gene: 5. Germline loops: CDR1 KGHSH, CDR2 LQKENI. CDR3 sequence: CASSPSSGGTEAFF. The CDR3 DNA is TGTGCCAGCTCACCTTCCTCAGGGGGCACTGAAGCTTTCTTT.

The chain joins TRBV28 to TRBJ1-2, with D perhaps TRBD1 (5 bases). CDR1 and CDR2 (germline): MDHEN, SYDVKM. V gave up 5 bases and J gave up 7 bases, with 20 bases separating them. This CDR3 spans 15 amino acids. The CDR3 DNA reads TGTGCCAGCAGTCTGGGGGGGGTTTTGCGGCGTGGCTACACCTTC. This encodes CASSLGGVLRRGYTF.

The chain has TRBV5-6 and TRBJ1-1; weak D call: TRBD1 (5 bases). There are 14 residues in the CDR3. CDR1 is SGHDT, CDR2 YYEEEE, per germline. V was pared by 3 bases and J by 1 base, with 10 bases between. DNA for the CDR3: TGTGCCAGCAGCTGGAGACAGCCGAACACTGAAGCTTTCTTT. This encodes CASSWRQPNTEAFF. Full variable domain (missing parts from reference TRBV5-6 and TRBJ1-1): DAGVTQSPTHLIKTRGQQVTLRCSPKSGHDTVSWYQQALGQGPQFIFQYYEEEERQRGNFPDRFSGHQFPNYSSELNVNALLLGDSALYLCASSWRQPNTEAFFGQGTRLTVV.

V is TRBV18 and J is TRBJ1-4, with a weak D call TRBD1 (6 bases). The germline V and J ends were trimmed by 4 bases and 5 bases, with 11 bases remaining between them. The CDR3 runs 14 residues. Germline V CDR1 and CDR2: KGHSH, LQKENI. CDR3: CASSHRDGNEKLFF. The DNA of the CDR3 is TGTGCCAGCTCACACAGGGATGGCAATGAAAAACTGTTTTTT.

This clone is a singleton in its sample. The chain has TRBV5-1 and TRBJ1-1, with D hard to call. V lost 0 bases and J lost 8, with 11 bases in between. The CDR3 has 13 residues. Germline CDR1 reads SGHRS; CDR2 reads YFSETQ. The CDR3 DNA sequence: TGCGCCAGCAGCTTGGCAACCAGGATCGAAGCTTTCTTT. It codes for CASSLATRIEAFF. Supplemented by reference TRBV5-1 and TRBJ1-1, the full variable domain reads KAGVTQTPRYLIKTRGQQVTLSCSPISGHRSVSWYQQTPGQGLQFLFEYFSETQRNKGNFPGRFSGRQFSNSRSEMNVSTLELGDSALYLCASSLATRIEAFFGQGTRLTVV.

V is TRBV28 and J is TRBJ1-1; 7 bases are a match to TRBD1. The CDR3 is 14 amino acids. With V trimmed by 6 bases and J by 4 bases, 8 bases remained unmatched. The germline CDR1 and CDR2 sequences are MDHEN and SYDVKM. The CDR3 DNA sequence: TGTGCCAGCAGCTCGACAGGGTTAGGCACTGAAGCTTTCTTT. It specifies CASSSTGLGTEAFF.

The count of this clone is one. This rearrangement joins TRBV23-1 to TRBJ1-6; a possible D gene is TRBD1 (6 bases). TRBV23-1 is an ORF, with its function uncertain. V was cut by 8 bases and J by 6 bases, with 14 bases left in between. The CDR3 runs 14 residues. The CDR3 coding sequence is TGCGCCAGCCGCAACAGGGATCTTAATTCACCCCTCCACTTT. Translated, it gives CASRNRDLNSPLHF.

This clone was seen only once. The chain links TRBV14 to TRBJ1-1; no reliable D call. CDR3 length: 14 residues. Between the trimmed V and J ends, which lost 4 bases and 4 bases, there was a span of 13 bases. From germline, CDR1 is SGHDN and CDR2 FVKESK. The CDR3 bases are TGTGCCAGCAGCCTCTCGTCGGGTAGCACTGAAGCTTTCTTT. Translation: CASSLSSGSTEAFF.

The chain joins TRBV30 to TRBJ1-2; no definite D call. Germline CDR1 GTSNPN, CDR2 SVGIG (reference sequence). Trimming cost V 0 bases and J 4 bases, with 9 bases left between them. The CDR3 contains 13 residues. The CDR3 DNA sequence: TGTGCCTGGAGTGTTATGGGCCTCTATGGCTACACCTTC. This codes for CAWSVMGLYGYTF.

The chain links TRBV4-1 to TRBJ2-7; D not resolved. The germline V gene has CDR1 MGHRA and CDR2 YSYEKL. This CDR3 is built from 15 residues. Deletions cut 2 bases from V and 0 bases from J, with 11 bases between. The CDR3 nucleotides are TGCGCCAGCAGCCAAACAGCCTTACCCTCCTACGAGCAGTACTTC. It encodes CASSQTALPSYEQYF.

This CDR3 is CATDFGGVEAFF. CDR3 bases: TGCGCCACCGACTTTGGCGGGGTTGAAGCTTTCTTT. V and J are TRBV10-1 and TRBJ1-1, with D unclear. V lost 10 bases to trimming and J lost 7 bases, with 16 bases between them. The length of the CDR3 is 12 residues. Germline values: CDR1 WNHNN, CDR2 SYGVQD (reference sequence).

Note on this clone: One junction end does not reproduce the germline sequence, and a read error may be involved. For the CDR3, the DNA is TGTGCCAGCAGATTAGGGACAGCCCCGAACTACGAGCAGTACTTC. Translation gives CASRLGTAPNYEQYF. This rearrangement joins TRBV7-2 to TRBJ2-7, with 7 bases lining up with TRBD1. Per germline, CDR1 SGHTA and CDR2 FQGNSA. CDR3 size: 15 residues.

The J gene is TRBJ2-7, the V gene TRBV10-3, with D perhaps TRBD2 (6 bases). Germline CDR1 is ENHRY and CDR2 is SYGVKD. V was trimmed by 2 bases and J by 0 bases, leaving 8 bases between them. The CDR3 is made up of 14 amino acids. CDR3 region: CAISEGRSSYEQYF. In nucleotides, the CDR3 is TGTGCCATCAGTGAGGGGAGGAGCTCCTACGAGCAGTACTTC.

This clone was found a few times. This chain uses TRBV3-1 (or the pseudogene TRBV3-2) with TRBJ2-5, with TRBD2 matching over 7 bases. V lost 3 bases and J lost 5; bases outside the gene matches: 3. Germline assignment: CDR1 LGHDT and CDR2 YNNKEL (reference sequence). The CDR3 loop spans 13 amino acids. CDR3: CASSQGGFETQYF. CDR3 coding DNA: TGTGCCAGCAGCCAGGGGGGGTTTGAGACCCAGTACTTC.

The V and J genes are TRBV30 and TRBJ2-7; 10 nucleotides agree with TRBD1. CDR1 is GTSNPN, CDR2 SVGIG, per germline (reference sequence). V trimming: 6 bases; J trimming: 0 bases; junction bases outside the gene matches: 8. The CDR3 loop spans 15 amino acids. The CDR3 DNA reads TGTGCCTGCGTCCGGGACAGGGGCTTCTCCTACGAGCAGTACTTC. Translation gives CACVRDRGFSYEQYF.

Written as DNA, the CDR3 is TGCGCCAGCAGCTTGGAGGGACTACAAGAGACCCAGTACTTC. Translating gives CASSLEGLQETQYF. V gene TRBV5-1 combines with J gene TRBJ2-5, with TRBD2 matching 7 bases. Germline loops: CDR1 SGHRS, CDR2 YFSETQ. This CDR3 comprises 14 residues. V trimming: 0 bases; J trimming: 2 bases; junction bases outside the gene matches: 1.

This clone appeared a single time. The CDR3 DNA reads TGTGCCAGCAGCCCAAGGTGGCAGGGGGCCTACAATGAGCAGTTCTTC. This encodes CASSPRWQGAYNEQFF. The chain carries TRBV9 and TRBJ2-1, with 7 bases lining up with TRBD1. The CDR3 length is 16 residues. Germline CDR1 reads SGDLS; CDR2 reads YYNGEE. With 4 bases clipped from V and 2 bases from J, the junction kept 9 bases outside the gene matches.